The T cell receptor beta chain under discussion was sequenced for a study of blood T cell repertoires in COVID-19 (dated by TCRdb to 2020 to 2022). The study in broad terms: Collaborator samples came from the United States, Italy and Spain and covered acute and convalescent phases of COVID-19. The material from the prospective study consisted of cDNA or gDNA derived from T cells, B-cell-depleted T cells, or PBMCs. The dataset comprised deeply sampled blood TCRbeta repertoires from subjects exposed to, actively infected with, or recovered from COVID-19. A freely available public database, intended as a resource for researchers studying the immune response to SARS-CoV-2, is where the repertoires were released. Samples were obtained from the ongoing ImmuneRACE study (first 160 participants) and from about 1,300 subjects provided by 6 global collaborators. A de-identified subject ID, COVID-19 status, age in years and sex were almost always included in the sample metadata. Where available, HLA class I and class II types were taken from metadata supplied by the sample provider and were not determined by assay-based typing.

General study outcomes and caveats: Clinical and demographic metadata were provided uncurated, with the amount varying by source and participant.

Details on this clone: Its specific antigen is unknown. One base away there is no much larger clone; base qualities are not given.

The immunoSEQ Assay, a bias-controlled multiplex PCR, was used to amplify TCRbeta CDR3 regions from genomic DNA. The authors' analysis ran thus. The number of nucleated cells in each sample was estimated by amplification of reference gene primers within the assay. To quantify the absolute abundance of each unique TCRbeta CDR3 rearrangement, sequence reads were collapsed and filtered. For each sample, productive Simpson clonality was calculated as the square root of Simpson's diversity index across productive rearrangements. Drawn from immuneACCESS, this table holds only the in-frame rearrangements with V and J called that TCRdb kept. Clones are partly lost; checked studies trace under half to an unresolved V gene and leave the rest unexplained. The V and J calls and clone size come from that table; D and trimming were worked out from the DNA. The sample table records about 220,000 clones; about 88% of these occur just once. The ten largest account for roughly 2.5% of the sample.

Enrolling through a virtual design, the prospective study's participants ranged in age from roughly 18 to 89 years and lived across around 25 United States geographic areas. To assign participants to cohorts, the prospective study relied on clinical history that participants themselves reported in a screening survey and a study questionnaire. ImmuneRACE Cohort 3 recovered participants were defined by two consecutive negative NP/OP PCR tests, healthcare professional clearance, or symptom resolution. Each participant in the prospective study had whole blood, serum and a nasopharyngeal or oropharyngeal swab collected by mobile phlebotomists. Additional blood draws and questionnaires over an approximately 2-month period could optionally be provided by prospective study participants. Prospective study blood samples were shipped either frozen or at room temperature before DNA extraction. In the germline V gene, CDR1 corresponds to SGDLS and CDR2 to YYNGEE. V loses 0 bases, J loses 5 bases, and the germline ends lie 5 bases apart. Including the terminal cysteine and phenylalanine, the CDR3 comprises 13 residues. Here the CDR3 DNA is all that survives: 39 bases in frame from base 1.

Sequencing was performed on PBMCs or T cells enriched from blood (not recorded which). Recombination joined TRBV9 with TRBJ2-2, with the D gene uncertain. This receptor was identified in a woman in her twenties or thirties who had recovered from COVID-19. The nucleotide sequence reads as follows: TGTGCCAGCAGCGTAGGGCTGACCGGGGAGCTGTTTTTT. Its coded protein is CASSVGLTGELFF.